This T cell receptor beta chain emerged from a study of T-cell memory formation after mild COVID-19 (dated by TCRdb to about 2021). In terms of the full investigation: TCR sequence clusters from the two donors were largely donor specific. In two donors, T-cell clones that expanded and contracted after mild COVID-19 were followed by sequencing TCRalpha and TCRbeta repertoires longitudinally. The cohort comprised two young, previously healthy adult volunteers, one female and one male.

For sequencing, an Illumina NovaSeq 6000 was employed. TCRalpha and TCRbeta cDNA libraries were constructed by 5'RACE with constant-segment primers, with sample barcodes and unique molecular identifiers being introduced. Trizol reagent was used to extract RNA from every sample. The libraries were amplified in two PCR steps, and the second step added a second sample barcode and Illumina TruSeq adapters. Sequencing of libraries was performed on an Illumina NovaSeq with 2 x 150 bp paired-end reads. In the source study's methods: With migec v1.2.7, reads were demultiplexed and then collapsed into UMI-guided consensus sequences. Using mixcr v2.1.11, UMI consensuses were aligned to TRA and TRB V and J templates and then assembled into clonotypes. A clonotype was counted as expanded or contracted only if both edgeR and NoisET called the change significant, with noise models trained on biological replicates. For edgeR calls, the thresholds were a false discovery rate-adjusted p below 0.01 and a log2 fold-change of 1. As an exploratory analysis of dynamics, max-normalized trajectories of the 1000 most abundant clonotypes were examined by PCA with hierarchical clustering. Separately sequenced CD4+ and CD8+ repertoires were used to assign the CD4 or CD8 phenotype of responding clones. TCRdb's own reprocessing of the public reads used fastp at Q25 and MiXCR and kept productive beta chains. A single entry per CDR3 protein holds the most common genes and DNA from its merged rows. TCRdb, rather than the study authors, made the V and J calls. The sample table records 300,000 to 350,000 distinct CDR3 sequences; roughly a fifth of these occur just once. The ten largest clones represent around 20% of the sample.

Ficoll-Paque density gradient centrifugation was used to isolate PBMCs. The CDR3 spans 13 residues, from the cysteine through the phenylalanine. Only the CDR3 DNA stays, 39 bases, in frame from base 1. V is clipped by 4 bases and J by 2 bases, and the sequence between their germline boundaries is 8 bases long. CDR1 MGHRA and CDR2 YSYEKL were looked up in the germline V gene. In the case of this clonotype: The antigen this receptor binds is unknown. The record has no base qualities; no much larger clone is one base away.

The full study reports these points: Contracting CD4+ clones were found mainly in CM and EM memory subsets, while CD8+ clones were enriched in EMRA. From day 15 to 85, contracting clones showed balanced CD4/CD8 phenotypes, whereas a second wave of clones that expanded from day 15 to 37 leaned towards CD4+. The detection of some responding clones in pre-infection memory suggests that pre-existing cross-reactive memory T cells joined the SARS-CoV-2 response. The second-wave clones that peaked on day 37 were not confirmed to be SARS-CoV-2 specific. Only a couple of mild cases were covered in the study, and larger cohorts including severe cases with pre-infection samples were considered necessary.

The material sequenced was PBMCs or a T cell subset sorted from them (not recorded which). This TCR derives from a man younger than 30 who had mild COVID-19 (a few samples of this study predate the infection). The sample titles of this study are shuffled in the database, so cell type and time point are left out; the donor was told from shared clones. The chain is made from TRBV4-1 and TRBJ2-5; the D gene is not confidently resolved. The nucleotides are TGCGCCAGCAGCCCGTATTTTCAAGAGACCCAGTACTTC. Protein translation: CASSPYFQETQYF.